The 30 T cell receptor beta chains reported below all come from one sample, sequenced in a study of vaccination and CD4 T cells after COVID-19. Treatment specified: roughly 10-day PBMC culture with coronavirus spike peptide pools or control peptides (ViraFEST assay). Their antigen targets remain unknown. Sequenced with the Oncomine TCR Beta short-read assay was DNA taken from cultured CD4+ T cells. Via MiXCR, TCRdb re-called the PCR reads, giving one row per CDR3 protein. The table has about 22,000 distinct CDR3 sequences, 40% to 50% seen once; the top ten hold roughly 9%. Material for sequencing was CD4+ T cells from blood, cultured in vitro. The receptors come from a human donor who had recovered from COVID-19.

The chain carries TRBV27 and TRBJ1-2, with a tentative D call TRBD1 (5 bases). CDR3 length: 16 residues. Germline lookup yields CDR1 MNHEY and CDR2 SMNVEV (reference sequence). The V end was cut by 3 bases, the J end by 13 bases, with 27 bases between. The DNA for the CDR3 is TGTGCCAGCAGTTTGATCTACGCGGGACGGTCGGCTGTCCTCACCTTC. This encodes CASSLIYAGRSAVLTF.

J is TRBJ1-1 and V is TRBV9; TRBD1 agrees at 7 bases. The V gene end was trimmed by 6 bases and the J gene end by 10 bases; junction bases not matched to a gene: 12. The CDR3 has 13 residues. Germline V gives CDR1 SGDLS, CDR2 YYNGEE. The CDR3 nucleotides read TGTGCCAGCAACGCCCGAGGAGGGGGCAGAGCTTTCTTT. This translates into CASNARGGGRAFF.

The V and J genes are TRBV6-2 or TRBV6-3 and TRBJ1-1; 9 bases fit TRBD1. Germline-derived CDR1 and CDR2 are MNHEY and SVGEGT. The length of the CDR3 is 15 residues. V dropped 5 bases and J dropped 1; count of bases not matched to a gene: 5. The CDR3 spells CASSGQGSGNTEAFF. CDR3 DNA sequence: TGTGCCAGCAGTGGACAGGGGTCTGGGAACACTGAAGCTTTCTTT.

The rearrangement links TRBV4-2 to TRBJ1-5; tentatively, D is TRBD1 (5 bases). Trimming removed 0 bases from V and 2 bases from J, with 8 bases in between. The germline V gene encodes CDR1 LGHNA and CDR2 YNFKEQ. The CDR3 covers 15 residues. Written as DNA, the CDR3 is TGTGCCAGCAGCCAAGAGCAGGGTGGCAATCAGCCCCAGCATTTT. Residues: CASSQEQGGNQPQHF.

The chain recombines TRBV4-1 with TRBJ1-2; unclear D gene. Trimming left V 0 bases short and J 2 bases short, with 13 bases between. The CDR3 spans 16 residues. In germline, CDR1 is MGHRA, CDR2 YSYEKL. The CDR3 spells CASSQDGLRLNYGYTF. The CDR3 bases are TGCGCCAGCAGCCAAGATGGCCTTCGCCTCAACTATGGCTACACCTTC.

The chain carries TRBV2 and TRBJ2-1, with 9 bases aligning to TRBD1. The CDR3 contains 15 residues. Per germline, CDR1 SNHLY and CDR2 FYNNEI. The J segment lost 2 bases and the V segment lost 4 bases, leaving 3 bases of the junction unmatched. Here the CDR3 DNA reads TGTGCCAGCAGTGGGGGACAGGGTGCCTACAATGAGCAGTTCTTC. Amino acid sequence: CASSGGQGAYNEQFF.

The CDR3 DNA reads as TGTGCCACCAGTGACTTTGGCCGCACTGAAGCTTTCTTT. Translation: CATSDFGRTEAFF. The gene calls are TRBV24-1 and TRBJ1-1; D remains ambiguous. Germline V lookup: CDR1 KGHDR, CDR2 SFDVKD. Trimming took off 4 bases at V and 4 bases at J, with 9 bases between the two ends. This CDR3 is built from 13 residues.

This clonotype occurred once. The chain couples TRBV12-3 or TRBV12-4 to TRBJ2-7; 7 bases fit TRBD1. The ends lost 8 bases at V and 3 bases at J; junction bases unmatched: 13. This CDR3 region has 15 residues. The CDR3 spells CASQKGDSEYYEQYF. The CDR3 nucleotides read TGTGCCAGCCAAAAGGGGGACAGCGAGTACTACGAGCAGTACTTC.

The chain carries TRBV10-3 and TRBJ1-1, with 9 bases that match TRBD1. Germline CDR1 is ENHRY and CDR2 is SYGVKD. The CDR3 extends over 16 amino acids. After removal of 6 bases from V and 0 bases from J, the junction contained 8 bases not matched to a gene. The CDR3 DNA sequence: TGTGCCATCAGCCCCGGACAGGGGAGGATGAACACTGAAGCTTTCTTT. It is translated as CAISPGQGRMNTEAFF.

This clonotype is labeled as medium-sized. CDR3 coding DNA: TGTGCCAGCAGCCAGACCCCCGGGAACTATGGCTACACCTTC. Translated: CASSQTPGNYGYTF. The V call is TRBV6-1, the J call TRBJ1-2; D unresolved. The germline V gene encodes CDR1 MNHNS and CDR2 SASEGT. This CDR3 has 14 residues. V shed 6 bases and J shed 2 bases, with 13 bases lying between them.

The chain employs TRBV5-1 and TRBJ2-7, with 13 bases fitting TRBD2. There are 15 residues in the CDR3. Trimming at V came to 3 bases and at J to 7 bases, leaving 7 bases not matched to a gene. Germline V gene data show CDR1 as SGHRS and CDR2 as YFSETQ. CDR3 nucleotide sequence: TGCGCCAGCAGCTCCCGGACTAGCGGGAGTGGTGAGCAGTACTTC. This encodes CASSSRTSGSGEQYF.

The chain is built from TRBV12-3 or TRBV12-4 and TRBJ1-5; tentative D call: TRBD1 (6 bases). The CDR3 runs to 14 residues. V was pared by 5 bases and J by 7 bases, with 15 bases between. The CDR3 here is CASSLTGPRQPQHF. CDR3 sequence (DNA): TGTGCCAGCAGTCTCACAGGGCCACGGCAGCCCCAGCATTTT.

The chain joins TRBV10-3 to TRBJ2-3; 7 bases line up with TRBD1. The CDR3 has 15 residues. Germline V gene data show CDR1 as ENHRY and CDR2 as SYGVKD. Trimming at V came to 1 base and at J to 11 bases, leaving 12 bases not matched to a gene. This chain's CDR3 is CAISEFGQADGGQYF. Here the CDR3 DNA reads TGTGCCATCAGTGAGTTTGGACAGGCCGATGGTGGGCAGTATTTT.

V and J are TRBV19 and TRBJ1-2, with a possible D match to TRBD1 (5 bases). V was shortened by 11 bases and J by 4 bases, with 23 bases between the two germline ends. This CDR3 contains 15 residues. The germline CDR1 and CDR2 sequences are LNHDA and SQIVND (reference sequence). The CDR3 nucleotides are TGTGCCGGGGGGACCTTTAATCCTCATGGCTATGGCTACACCTTC. Translated, it gives CAGGTFNPHGYGYTF.

The chain has TRBV29-1 and TRBJ2-3; no definite D call. Germline assignment: CDR1 SQVTM and CDR2 ANQGSEA. The CDR3 spans 12 residues. V lost 3 bases and J lost 2, with 6 bases in between. The CDR3 nucleotides read TGCAGCGTTGACGGCTTCACAGATACGCAGTATTTT. It specifies CSVDGFTDTQYF.

A note on this clonotype: The junction shows a germline mismatch at one end, possibly a read error. The V gene is TRBV20-1, the J gene TRBJ1-2; D remains unclear. Germline assignment: CDR1 DFQATT and CDR2 SNEGSKA (reference sequence). The CDR3 extends over 12 amino acids. The DNA of the CDR3 is TGCAGTGCTAGTACAGACGTCTATAGCTACACCTTC. Translated: CSASTDVYSYTF.

The J gene is TRBJ1-2, the V gene TRBV28; TRBD1 aligns across 8 bases. The CDR3 length is 16 residues. Germline CDR1 MDHEN, CDR2 SYDVKM. With V trimmed by 8 bases and J by 5 bases, 16 bases remained unmatched. CDR3 sequence: CASGSTGASEKYGYTF. CDR3 DNA sequence: TGTGCCAGCGGCTCGACAGGGGCCTCCGAGAAATATGGCTACACCTTC.

This clonotype turned up a few times. V usage is TRBV4-1 and J usage is TRBJ1-5, with D possibly TRBD1 on 5 matching bases. Between the trimmed V and J ends, which lost 4 bases and 2 bases, there was a span of 12 bases. The CDR3 consists of 15 residues. The germline V gene has CDR1 MGHRA and CDR2 YSYEKL. CDR3: CASSLGAMGNQPQHF. The CDR3 DNA follows: TGCGCCAGCAGCCTTGGGGCCATGGGCAATCAGCCCCAGCATTTT.

The CDR3 bases are TGCAGTGCTTCCCTCGGGACAGGGTGGGCTAATGAAAAACTGTTTTTT. It specifies CSASLGTGWANEKLFF. The genes are TRBV20-1 and TRBJ1-4; 9 bases match TRBD1. V gave up 5 bases and J gave up 3 bases; unmatched junction bases: 10. CDR3 length: 16 amino acids. CDR1 is DFQATT and CDR2 is SNEGSKA in the germline V gene (reference sequence).

The CDR3 region has the DNA TGCAGTGCTACCCGGGACAGGGCTGAAGCTTTCTTT. Translation: CSATRDRAEAFF. The J gene is TRBJ1-1, the V gene TRBV20-1; 9 bases match TRBD1. Germline V lookup: CDR1 DFQATT, CDR2 SNEGSKA (reference sequence). After removal of 4 bases from V and 6 bases from J, the junction contained 3 bases not matched to a gene. This CDR3 contains 12 residues.

The chain joins TRBV6-5 to TRBJ1-1; D not certain. This CDR3 is built from 16 residues. The V and J ends lost 0 bases and 0 bases respectively, with 11 bases between them. CDR1 MNHEY and CDR2 SVGAGI come from the germline V gene. CDR3 loop: CASSYSTLFMNTEAFF. The CDR3 nucleotides are TGTGCCAGCAGTTACTCGACCCTCTTCATGAACACTGAAGCTTTCTTT.

This clonotype was counted a few times. The J gene is TRBJ2-5, the V gene TRBV30; TRBD2 might be the D (5 bases). Germline loops: CDR1 GTSNPN, CDR2 SVGIG (reference sequence). The CDR3 length is 13 residues. The ends were cut back, 2 bases at V and 2 bases at J, with 9 bases in the middle. Here the CDR3 reads CAWSTTRQETQYF. In DNA form, the CDR3 reads TGTGCCTGGAGTACCACTAGGCAAGAGACCCAGTACTTC.

V gene TRBV20-1 combines with J gene TRBJ1-2; 7 nucleotides line up with TRBD1. The trim removed 3 bases at V and 8 bases at J, leaving 9 bases unmatched. The CDR3 length is 13 residues. CDR1 and CDR2 (germline): DFQATT, SNEGSKA (reference sequence). CDR3 residues: CSASDSGTEGYTF. The CDR3 DNA sequence: TGCAGTGCTAGTGATTCCGGGACAGAAGGCTACACCTTC.

The chain combines TRBV19 with TRBJ1-5; D might be TRBD1 (5 bases). Deletions cut 1 base from V and 1 base from J, with 14 bases between. The CDR3 loop spans 17 amino acids. From germline, CDR1 is LNHDA and CDR2 SQIVND (reference sequence). This CDR3 is CASSIGRGQRSNQPQHF. For the CDR3, the DNA is TGTGCCAGTAGTATAGGTAGGGGCCAGAGGAGCAATCAGCCCCAGCATTTT. Supplemented by reference TRBV19 and TRBJ1-5, the full variable domain reads DGGITQSPKYLFRKEGQNVTLSCEQNLNHDAMYWYRQDPGQGLRLIYYSQIVNDFQKGDIAEGYSVSREKKESFPLTVTSAQKNPTAFYLCASSIGRGQRSNQPQHFGDGTRLSIL.

The CDR3: CASSLRTDNTGELFF. The CDR3 DNA is TGTGCCAGCAGCCTCCGGACGGATAACACCGGGGAGCTGTTTTTT. The chain has TRBV4-2 and TRBJ2-2; D is ambiguous. The CDR3 is made up of 15 amino acids. V was shortened by 4 bases and J by 2 bases, with 11 bases between the two germline ends. From germline, CDR1 is LGHNA and CDR2 YNFKEQ.

This chain connects TRBV5-5 to TRBJ1-1; the D gene is possibly TRBD1 (5 bases). Trimming left V 0 bases short and J 6 bases short, with 9 bases between. The CDR3 spans 13 residues. CDR1 and CDR2 (germline): SGHKS, YYEKEE (reference sequence). Here the CDR3 DNA reads TGTGCCAGCAGCTTGGAATGGGGCGCTGAAGCTTTCTTT. Translation gives CASSLEWGAEAFF. The full variable domain, rest sourced from reference TRBV5-5 and TRBJ1-1, is DAGVTQSPTHLIKTRGQQVTLRCSPISGHKSVSWYQQVLGQGPQFIFQYYEKEERGRGNFPDRFSARQFPNYSSELNVNALLLGDSALYLCASSLEWGAEAFFGQGTRLTVV.

This chain links TRBV10-1 with TRBJ2-1; TRBD1 is a possible D gene (6 bases). Germline V gene data show CDR1 as WNHNN and CDR2 as SYGVQD (reference sequence). Between the trimmed V and J ends, which lost 5 bases and 4 bases, there was a span of 12 bases. The CDR3 runs to 14 residues. The CDR3 region has the DNA TGCGCCAGCAGTACGCTCCAGGGGTACAATGAGCAGTTCTTC. Its translation is CASSTLQGYNEQFF.

There are a few counts of this clonotype. The chain is built from TRBV9 and TRBJ2-1; D gene ambiguous. Germline V CDR1 and CDR2: SGDLS, YYNGEE. The CDR3 is 14 residues long. V gave up 4 bases and J gave up 0 bases, with 8 bases separating them. CDR3 in DNA: TGTGCCAGCAGCAGAACGGGCTCCTACAATGAGCAGTTCTTC. Translation: CASSRTGSYNEQFF.

V gene TRBV28 combines with J gene TRBJ1-5; TRBD1 agrees at 7 bases. After removal of 8 bases from V and 1 base from J, the junction contained 5 bases not matched to a gene. Germline assignment: CDR1 MDHEN and CDR2 SYDVKM. The CDR3 loop spans 14 amino acids. Here the CDR3 reads CASGGDSSNQPQHF. The CDR3 region has the DNA TGTGCCAGCGGTGGGGACAGCAGCAATCAGCCCCAGCATTTT.

The chain uses TRBV7-9 and TRBJ2-2, with TRBD2 matching 7 bases. This CDR3 region has 15 residues. J was trimmed by 3 bases and V by 8 bases; bases with no gene match: 9. The V gene's germline CDR1 is SEHNR and CDR2 FQNEAQ (reference sequence). The CDR3 nucleotides read TGTGCCAGCCACCTCGGGACTACCTACACCGGGGAGCTGTTTTTT. Translation gives CASHLGTTYTGELFF.